This T cell receptor (beta chain) was sequenced for a study of blood T cell repertoires in COVID-19. Study overall: Whether acute or convalescent, the COVID-19 samples came from the United States, Italy and Spain. PBMCs, B-cell-depleted T cells, or T cells were the source of the cDNA or gDNA that made up the material.

As processed by the authors: Reference gene primer amplification gave estimated nucleated cell counts. The table came from immunoSEQ multiplex PCR; TCRdb's copy has only in-frame clones and leaves some out. V, J and clone size are those of that table, while D and trimming were read from the DNA. The sample shows some 220,000 clones, under 85% of them seen only once. This CDR3 has 16 amino acids. J was trimmed by 8 bases and V by 4 bases; bases with no gene match: 8. The germline CDR1 and CDR2 sequences are KGHDR and SFDVKD. The V call is TRBV24-1, the J call TRBJ2-1, with 12 bases lining up with TRBD1. Material for sequencing was peripheral blood. The TCR was taken from a human donor in a cohort sampled during active COVID-19. In DNA form, the CDR3 reads TGTGCCACCAGTGACTTTGGGACAGGGGGCAAAGATGAGCAGTTCTTC. This sequence encodes CATSDFGTGGKDEQFF.